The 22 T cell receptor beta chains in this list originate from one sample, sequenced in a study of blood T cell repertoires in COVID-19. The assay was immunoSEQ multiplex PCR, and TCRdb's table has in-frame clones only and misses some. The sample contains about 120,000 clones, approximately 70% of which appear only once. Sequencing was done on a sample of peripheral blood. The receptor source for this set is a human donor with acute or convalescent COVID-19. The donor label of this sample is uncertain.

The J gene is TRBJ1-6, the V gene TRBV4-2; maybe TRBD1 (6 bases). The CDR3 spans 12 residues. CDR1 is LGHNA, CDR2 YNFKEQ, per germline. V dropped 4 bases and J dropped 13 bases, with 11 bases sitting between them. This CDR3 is CASSLLGQPLHF. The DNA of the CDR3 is TGTGCCAGCAGCCTCCTAGGACAGCCCCTCCACTTT.

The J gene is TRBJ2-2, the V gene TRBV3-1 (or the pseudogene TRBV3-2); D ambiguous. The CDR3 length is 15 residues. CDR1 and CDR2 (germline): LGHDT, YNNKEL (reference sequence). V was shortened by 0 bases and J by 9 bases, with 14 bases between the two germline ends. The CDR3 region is CASSQDTHPVRELFF. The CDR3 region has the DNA TGTGCCAGCAGCCAAGATACACACCCCGTAAGGGAGCTGTTTTTT.

CDR3 nucleotide sequence: TGTGCCAGCAGTCGCGTGACGGGACAGGATCGGTTCTTC. Its translation is CASSRVTGQDRFF. The chain joins TRBV3-1 (or the pseudogene TRBV3-2) to TRBJ2-1; 8 bases agree with TRBD1. This CDR3 region has 13 residues. Germline CDR1 LGHDT, CDR2 YNNKEL (reference sequence). V lost 6 bases to trimming and J lost 15 bases; unmatched junction nucleotides: 13.

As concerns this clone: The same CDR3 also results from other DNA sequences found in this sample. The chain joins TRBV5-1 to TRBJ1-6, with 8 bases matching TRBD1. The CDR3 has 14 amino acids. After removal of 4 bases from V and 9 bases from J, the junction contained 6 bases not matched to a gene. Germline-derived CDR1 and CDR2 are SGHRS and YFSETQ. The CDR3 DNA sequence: TGCGCCAGCAGCCACGGACAGGGCGGTTCACCCCTCCACTTT. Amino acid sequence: CASSHGQGGSPLHF. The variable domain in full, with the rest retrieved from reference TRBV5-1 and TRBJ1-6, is KAGVTQTPRYLIKTRGQQVTLSCSPISGHRSVSWYQQTPGQGLQFLFEYFSETQRNKGNFPGRFSGRQFSNSRSEMNVSTLELGDSALYLCASSHGQGGSPLHFGNGTRLTVT.

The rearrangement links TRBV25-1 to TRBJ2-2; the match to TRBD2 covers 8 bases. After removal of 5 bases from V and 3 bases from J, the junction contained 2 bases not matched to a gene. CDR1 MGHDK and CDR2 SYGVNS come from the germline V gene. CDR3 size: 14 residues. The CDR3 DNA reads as TGTGCCAGCAGTTCACTAGCGGACACCGGGGAGCTGTTTTTT. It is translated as CASSSLADTGELFF.

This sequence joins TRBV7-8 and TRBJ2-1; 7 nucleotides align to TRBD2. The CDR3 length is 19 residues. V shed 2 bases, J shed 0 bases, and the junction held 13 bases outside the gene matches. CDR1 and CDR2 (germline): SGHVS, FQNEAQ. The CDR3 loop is CASSLIRAGVPSSYNEQFF. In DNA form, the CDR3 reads TGTGCCAGCAGCTTAATTAGGGCGGGGGTTCCGAGCTCCTACAATGAGCAGTTCTTC.

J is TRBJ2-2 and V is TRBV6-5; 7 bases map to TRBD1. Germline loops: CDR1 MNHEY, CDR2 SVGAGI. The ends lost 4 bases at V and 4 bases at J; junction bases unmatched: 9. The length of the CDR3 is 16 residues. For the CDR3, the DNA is TGTGCCAGCAGTTCACACTCGGGACAGCTCACCGGGGAGCTGTTTTTT. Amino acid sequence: CASSSHSGQLTGELFF.

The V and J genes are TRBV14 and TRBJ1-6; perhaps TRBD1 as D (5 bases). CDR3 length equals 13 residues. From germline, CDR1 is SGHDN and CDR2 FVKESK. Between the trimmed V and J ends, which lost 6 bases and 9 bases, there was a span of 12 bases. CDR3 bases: TGTGCCAGCAGGAAAACAGACAGTTCACCCCTCCACTTT. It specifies CASRKTDSSPLHF.

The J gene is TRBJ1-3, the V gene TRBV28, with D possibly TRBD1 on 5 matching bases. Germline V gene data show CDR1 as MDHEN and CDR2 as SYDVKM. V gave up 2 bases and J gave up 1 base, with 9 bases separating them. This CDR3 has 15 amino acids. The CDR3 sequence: CASSLAAGSGNTIYF. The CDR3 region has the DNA TGTGCCAGCAGTTTAGCGGCAGGGTCTGGAAACACCATATATTTT. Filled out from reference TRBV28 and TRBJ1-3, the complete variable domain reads DVKVTQSSRYLVKRTGEKVFLECVQDMDHENMFWYRQDPGLGLRLIYFSYDVKMKEKGDIPEGYSVSREKKERFSLILESASTNQTSMYLCASSLAAGSGNTIYFGEGSWLTVV.

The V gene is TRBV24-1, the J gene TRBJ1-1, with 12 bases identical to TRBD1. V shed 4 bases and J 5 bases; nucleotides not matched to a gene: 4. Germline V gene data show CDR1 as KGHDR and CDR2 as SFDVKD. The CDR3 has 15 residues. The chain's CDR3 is CATSEGTGGRTEAFF. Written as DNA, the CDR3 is TGTGCCACCAGTGAGGGGACAGGGGGCCGTACTGAAGCTTTCTTT.

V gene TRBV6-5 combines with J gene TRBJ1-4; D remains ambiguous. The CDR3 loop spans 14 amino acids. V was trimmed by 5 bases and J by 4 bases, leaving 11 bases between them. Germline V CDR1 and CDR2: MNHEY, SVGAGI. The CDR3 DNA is TGTGCCAGCAGTAGGACTTTTAGTAATGAAAAACTGTTTTTT. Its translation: CASSRTFSNEKLFF.

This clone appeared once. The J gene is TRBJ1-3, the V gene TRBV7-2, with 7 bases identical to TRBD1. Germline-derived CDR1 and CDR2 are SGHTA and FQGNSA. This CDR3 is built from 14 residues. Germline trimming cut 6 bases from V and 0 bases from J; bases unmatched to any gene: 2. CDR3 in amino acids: CASSSGGSGNTIYF. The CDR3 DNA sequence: TGTGCCAGCAGTTCAGGGGGCTCTGGAAACACCATATATTTT.

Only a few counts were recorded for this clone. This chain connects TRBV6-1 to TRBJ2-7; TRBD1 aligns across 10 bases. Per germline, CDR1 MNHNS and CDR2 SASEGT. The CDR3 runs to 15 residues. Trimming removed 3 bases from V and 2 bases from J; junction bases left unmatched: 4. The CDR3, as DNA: TGTGCCAGCAGTGACCACGGACAGGGGGCCTACGAGCAGTACTTC. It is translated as CASSDHGQGAYEQYF.

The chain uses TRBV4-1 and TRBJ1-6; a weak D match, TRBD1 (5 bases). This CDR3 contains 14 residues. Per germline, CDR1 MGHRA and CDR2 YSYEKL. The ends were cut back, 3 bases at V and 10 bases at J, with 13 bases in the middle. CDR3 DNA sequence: TGCGCCAGCAGCCAGGGACTTTACCCCTCACCCCTCCACTTT. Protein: CASSQGLYPSPLHF.

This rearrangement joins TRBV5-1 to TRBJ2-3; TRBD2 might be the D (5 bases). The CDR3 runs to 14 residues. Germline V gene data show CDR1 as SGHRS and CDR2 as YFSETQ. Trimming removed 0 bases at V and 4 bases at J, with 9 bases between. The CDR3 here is CASSLVAGPDTQYF. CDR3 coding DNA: TGCGCCAGCAGCTTGGTGGCGGGTCCAGATACGCAGTATTTT. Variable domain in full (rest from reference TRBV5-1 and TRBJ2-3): KAGVTQTPRYLIKTRGQQVTLSCSPISGHRSVSWYQQTPGQGLQFLFEYFSETQRNKGNFPGRFSGRQFSNSRSEMNVSTLELGDSALYLCASSLVAGPDTQYFGPGTRLTVL.

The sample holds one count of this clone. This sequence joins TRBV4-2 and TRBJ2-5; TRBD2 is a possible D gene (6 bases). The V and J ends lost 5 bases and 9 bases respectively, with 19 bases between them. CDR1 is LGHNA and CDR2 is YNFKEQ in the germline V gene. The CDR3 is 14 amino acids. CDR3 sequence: CASSLPGAPGAQYF. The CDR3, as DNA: TGTGCCAGCAGCTTGCCGGGAGCGCCCGGGGCCCAGTACTTC.

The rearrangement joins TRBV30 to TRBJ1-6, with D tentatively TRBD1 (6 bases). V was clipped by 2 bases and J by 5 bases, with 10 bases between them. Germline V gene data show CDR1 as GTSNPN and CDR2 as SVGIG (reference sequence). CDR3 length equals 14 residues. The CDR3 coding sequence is TGTGCCTGGAGTAGGGGACAAGATAATTCACCCCTCCACTTT. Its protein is CAWSRGQDNSPLHF.

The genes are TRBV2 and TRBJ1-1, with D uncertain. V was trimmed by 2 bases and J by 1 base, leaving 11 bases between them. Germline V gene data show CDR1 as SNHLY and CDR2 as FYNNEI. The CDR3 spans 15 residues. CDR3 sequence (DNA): TGTGCCAGCAGTGAATACTGGGAGCCGAACACTGAAGCTTTCTTT. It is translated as CASSEYWEPNTEAFF.

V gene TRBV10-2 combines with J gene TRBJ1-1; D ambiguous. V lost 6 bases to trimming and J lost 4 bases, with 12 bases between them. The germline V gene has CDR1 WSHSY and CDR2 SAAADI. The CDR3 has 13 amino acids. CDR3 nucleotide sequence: TGCGCCAGCAGCTGGGAGGGCCCCACTGAAGCTTTCTTT. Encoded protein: CASSWEGPTEAFF.

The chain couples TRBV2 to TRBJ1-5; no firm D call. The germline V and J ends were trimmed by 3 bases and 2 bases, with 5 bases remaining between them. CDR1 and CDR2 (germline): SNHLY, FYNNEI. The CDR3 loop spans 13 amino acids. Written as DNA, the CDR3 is TGTGCCAGCAGTGACCATGGCAATCAGCCCCAGCATTTT. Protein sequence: CASSDHGNQPQHF.

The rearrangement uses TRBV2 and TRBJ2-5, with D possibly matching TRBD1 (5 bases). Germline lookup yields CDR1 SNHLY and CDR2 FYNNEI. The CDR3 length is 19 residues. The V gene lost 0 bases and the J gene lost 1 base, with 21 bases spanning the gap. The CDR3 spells CASSEANTGNQYPQETQYF. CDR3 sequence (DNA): TGTGCCAGCAGTGAAGCCAACACAGGAAATCAATACCCCCAAGAGACCCAGTACTTC.

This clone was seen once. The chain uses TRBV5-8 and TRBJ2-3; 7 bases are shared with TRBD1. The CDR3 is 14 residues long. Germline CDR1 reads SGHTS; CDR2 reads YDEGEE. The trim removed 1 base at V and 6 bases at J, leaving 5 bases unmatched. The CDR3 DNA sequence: TGTGCCAGCAGCTTGTGGACAGGAGATGATACGCAGTATTTT. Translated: CASSLWTGDDTQYF.